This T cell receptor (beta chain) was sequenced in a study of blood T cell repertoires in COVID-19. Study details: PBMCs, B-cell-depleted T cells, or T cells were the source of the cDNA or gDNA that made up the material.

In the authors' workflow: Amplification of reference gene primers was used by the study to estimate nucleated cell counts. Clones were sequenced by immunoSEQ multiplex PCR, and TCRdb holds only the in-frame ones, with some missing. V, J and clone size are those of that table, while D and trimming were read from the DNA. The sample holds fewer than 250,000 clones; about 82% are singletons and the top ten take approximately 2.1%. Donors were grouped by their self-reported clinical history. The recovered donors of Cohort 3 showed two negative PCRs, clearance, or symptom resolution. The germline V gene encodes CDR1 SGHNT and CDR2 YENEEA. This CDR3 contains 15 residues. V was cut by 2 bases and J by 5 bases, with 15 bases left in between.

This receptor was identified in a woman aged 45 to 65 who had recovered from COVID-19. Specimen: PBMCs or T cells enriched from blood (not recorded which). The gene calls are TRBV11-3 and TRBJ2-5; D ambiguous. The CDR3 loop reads CASSLSPARSETQYF. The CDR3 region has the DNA TGTGCCAGCAGCTTAAGCCCCGCACGATCGGAGACCCAGTACTTC.